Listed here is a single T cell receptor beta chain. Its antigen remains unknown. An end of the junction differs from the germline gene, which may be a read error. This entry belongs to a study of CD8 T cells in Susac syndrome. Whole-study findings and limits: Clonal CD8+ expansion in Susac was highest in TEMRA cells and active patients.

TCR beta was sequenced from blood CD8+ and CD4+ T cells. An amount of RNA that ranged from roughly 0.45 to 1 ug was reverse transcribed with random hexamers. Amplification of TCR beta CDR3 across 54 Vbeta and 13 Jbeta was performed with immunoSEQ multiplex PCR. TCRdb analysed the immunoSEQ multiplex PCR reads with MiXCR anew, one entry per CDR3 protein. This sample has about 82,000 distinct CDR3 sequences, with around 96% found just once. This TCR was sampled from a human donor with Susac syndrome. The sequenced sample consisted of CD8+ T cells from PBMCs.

CDR3 sequence (DNA): TGTGCCAGCAGTTTAGAAGGCGAGTCACCCCTCCACTTT. Protein: CASSLEGESPLHF. The rearrangement uses TRBV7-9 and TRBJ1-6; D is ambiguous. CDR3 size: 13 residues. Germline V gene data show CDR1 as SEHNR and CDR2 as FQNEAQ (reference sequence).